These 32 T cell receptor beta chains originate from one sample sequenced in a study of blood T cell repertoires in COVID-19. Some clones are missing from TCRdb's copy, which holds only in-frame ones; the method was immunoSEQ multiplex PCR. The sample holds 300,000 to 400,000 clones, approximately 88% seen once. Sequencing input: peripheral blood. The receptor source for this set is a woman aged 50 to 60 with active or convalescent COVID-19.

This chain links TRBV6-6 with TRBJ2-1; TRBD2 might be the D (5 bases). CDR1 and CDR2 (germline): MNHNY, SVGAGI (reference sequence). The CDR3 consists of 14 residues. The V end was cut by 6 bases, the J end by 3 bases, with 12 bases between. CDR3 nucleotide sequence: TGTGCCAGCAGCCTCGGACTCCTCTACAATGAGCAGTTCTTC. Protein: CASSLGLLYNEQFF.

The CDR3 DNA sequence: TGTGCCAGCAGCTCTGGCCCCTACGAGCAGTACTTC. This encodes CASSSGPYEQYF. The chain joins TRBV5-6 to TRBJ2-7; D uncertain. CDR3 length: 12 residues. Germline CDR1 is SGHDT and CDR2 is YYEEEE. The V end was cut by 3 bases, the J end by 2 bases, with 6 bases between.

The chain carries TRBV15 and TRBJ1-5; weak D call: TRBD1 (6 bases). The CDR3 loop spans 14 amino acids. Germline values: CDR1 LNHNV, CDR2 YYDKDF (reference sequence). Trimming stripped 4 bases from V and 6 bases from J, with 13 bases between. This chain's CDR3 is CATSKGGVGQPQHF. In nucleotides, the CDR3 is TGTGCCACCAGCAAAGGGGGGGTGGGTCAGCCCCAGCATTTT.

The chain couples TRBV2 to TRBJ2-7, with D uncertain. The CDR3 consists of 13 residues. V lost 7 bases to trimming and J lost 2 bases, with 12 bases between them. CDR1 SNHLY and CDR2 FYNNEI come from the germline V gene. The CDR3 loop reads CASTPVLPYEQYF. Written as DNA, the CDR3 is TGTGCCAGCACCCCAGTCCTGCCCTACGAGCAGTACTTC. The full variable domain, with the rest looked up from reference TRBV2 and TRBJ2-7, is EPEVTQTPSHQVTQMGQEVILRCVPISNHLYFYWYRQILGQKVEFLVSFYNNEISEKSEIFDDQFSVERPDGSNFTLKIRSTKLEDSAMYFCASTPVLPYEQYFGPGTRLTVT.

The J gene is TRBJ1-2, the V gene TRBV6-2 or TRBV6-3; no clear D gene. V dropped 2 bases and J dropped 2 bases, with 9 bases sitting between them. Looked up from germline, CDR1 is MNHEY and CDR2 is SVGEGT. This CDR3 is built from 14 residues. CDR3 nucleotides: TGTGCCAGCAGTTACGCGGGGAAAAACTATGGCTACACCTTC. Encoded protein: CASSYAGKNYGYTF.

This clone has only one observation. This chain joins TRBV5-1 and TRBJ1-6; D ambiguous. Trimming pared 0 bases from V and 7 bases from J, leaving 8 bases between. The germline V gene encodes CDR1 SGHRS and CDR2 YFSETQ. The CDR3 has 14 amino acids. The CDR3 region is CASSLDTRNSPLHF. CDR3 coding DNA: TGCGCCAGCAGCTTGGACACAAGAAATTCACCCCTCCACTTT.

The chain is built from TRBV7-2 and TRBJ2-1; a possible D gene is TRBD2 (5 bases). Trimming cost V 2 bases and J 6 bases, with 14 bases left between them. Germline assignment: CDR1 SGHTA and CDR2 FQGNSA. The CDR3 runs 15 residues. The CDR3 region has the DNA TGTGCCAGCAGCTTAACTCGGCTAGCTGGCAATGAGCAGTTCTTC. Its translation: CASSLTRLAGNEQFF.

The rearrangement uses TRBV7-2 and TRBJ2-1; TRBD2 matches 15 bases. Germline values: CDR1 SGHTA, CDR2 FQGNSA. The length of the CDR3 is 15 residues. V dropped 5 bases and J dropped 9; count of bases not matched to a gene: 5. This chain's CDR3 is CASSPGLAGGSEQFF. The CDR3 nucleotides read TGTGCCAGCAGCCCGGGACTAGCGGGAGGTTCTGAGCAGTTCTTC.

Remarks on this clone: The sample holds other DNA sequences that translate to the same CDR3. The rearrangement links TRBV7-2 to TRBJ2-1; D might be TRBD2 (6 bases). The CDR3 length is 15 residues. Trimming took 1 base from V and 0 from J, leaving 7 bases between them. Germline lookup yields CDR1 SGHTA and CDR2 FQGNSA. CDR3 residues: CASSLGAGSYNEQFF. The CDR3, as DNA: TGTGCCAGCAGCTTAGGAGCGGGCTCCTACAATGAGCAGTTCTTC.

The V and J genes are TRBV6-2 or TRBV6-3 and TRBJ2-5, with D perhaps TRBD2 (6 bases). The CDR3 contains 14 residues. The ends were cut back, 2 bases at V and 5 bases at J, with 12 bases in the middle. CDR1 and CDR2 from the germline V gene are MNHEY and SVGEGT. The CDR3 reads CASSYPPGGETQYF. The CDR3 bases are TGTGCCAGCAGTTACCCCCCAGGAGGGGAGACCCAGTACTTC.

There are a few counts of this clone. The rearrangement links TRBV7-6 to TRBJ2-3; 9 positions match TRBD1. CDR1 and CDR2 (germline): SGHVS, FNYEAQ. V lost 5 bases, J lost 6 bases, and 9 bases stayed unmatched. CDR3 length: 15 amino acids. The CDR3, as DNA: TGTGCCAGCAGCCCCGGGACAGGGAGGACGGATACGCAGTATTTT. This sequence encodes CASSPGTGRTDTQYF.

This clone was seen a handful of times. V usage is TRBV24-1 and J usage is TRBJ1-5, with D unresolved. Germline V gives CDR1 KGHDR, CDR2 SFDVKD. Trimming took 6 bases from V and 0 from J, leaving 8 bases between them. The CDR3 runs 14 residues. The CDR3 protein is CATSIADSNQPQHF. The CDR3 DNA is TGTGCCACCAGTATCGCAGATAGCAATCAGCCCCAGCATTTT.

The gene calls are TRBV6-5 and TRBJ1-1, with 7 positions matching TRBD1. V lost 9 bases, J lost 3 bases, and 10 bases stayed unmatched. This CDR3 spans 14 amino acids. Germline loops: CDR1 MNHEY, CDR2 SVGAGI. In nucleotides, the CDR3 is TGTGCCAGTTATCCCAGGGGGTGGGACACTGAAGCTTTCTTT. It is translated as CASYPRGWDTEAFF.

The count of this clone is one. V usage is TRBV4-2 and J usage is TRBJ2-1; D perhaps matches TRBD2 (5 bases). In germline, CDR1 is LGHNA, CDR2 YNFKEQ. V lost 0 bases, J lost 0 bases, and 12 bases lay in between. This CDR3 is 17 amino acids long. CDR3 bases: TGTGCCAGCAGCCAAGATCTACGAGGGAGCTCCTACAATGAGCAGTTCTTC. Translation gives CASSQDLRGSSYNEQFF.

The CDR3 reads CASSARLAGGPGETQYF. CDR3 DNA sequence: TGTGCCAGCAGCGCGAGACTAGCGGGAGGGCCGGGAGAGACCCAGTACTTC. The chain is built from TRBV5-8 and TRBJ2-5, with 14 bases that match TRBD2. Per the germline V gene, CDR1 is SGHTS and CDR2 is YDEGEE. This CDR3 is built from 17 residues. V lost 4 bases to trimming and J lost 4 bases; unmatched junction nucleotides: 9.

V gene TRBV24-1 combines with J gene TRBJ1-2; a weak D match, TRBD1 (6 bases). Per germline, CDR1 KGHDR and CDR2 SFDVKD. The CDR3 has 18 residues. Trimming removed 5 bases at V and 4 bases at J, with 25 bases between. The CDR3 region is CATSVGSQGEGTTYGYTF. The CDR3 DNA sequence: TGTGCCACCAGTGTCGGGTCACAGGGTGAGGGAACTACCTATGGCTACACCTTC.

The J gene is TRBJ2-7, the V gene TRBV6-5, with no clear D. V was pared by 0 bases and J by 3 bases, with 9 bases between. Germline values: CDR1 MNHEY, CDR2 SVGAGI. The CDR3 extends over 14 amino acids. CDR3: CASSYSNYYYEQYF. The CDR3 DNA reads TGTGCCAGCAGTTACTCGAACTACTACTACGAGCAGTACTTC.

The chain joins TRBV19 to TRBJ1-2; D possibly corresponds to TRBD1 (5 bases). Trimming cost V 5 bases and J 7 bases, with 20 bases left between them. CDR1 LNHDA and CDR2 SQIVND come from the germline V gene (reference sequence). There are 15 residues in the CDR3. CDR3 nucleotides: TGTGCCAGTAGTCCCCTGGCGGGGGAAGGTTTTGGCTACACCTTC. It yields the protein CASSPLAGEGFGYTF.

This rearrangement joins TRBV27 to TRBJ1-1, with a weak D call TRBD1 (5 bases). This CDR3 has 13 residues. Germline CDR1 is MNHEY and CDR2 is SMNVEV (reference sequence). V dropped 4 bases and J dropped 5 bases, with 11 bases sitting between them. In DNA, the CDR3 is TGTGCCAGCAGTTGGGGGGAGGGAACTGAAGCTTTCTTT. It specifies CASSWGEGTEAFF.

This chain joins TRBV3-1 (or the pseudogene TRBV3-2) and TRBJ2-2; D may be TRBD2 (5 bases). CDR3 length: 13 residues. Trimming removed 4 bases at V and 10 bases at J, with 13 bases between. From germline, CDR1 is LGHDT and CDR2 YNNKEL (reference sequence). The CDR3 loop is CASSLATGEELFF. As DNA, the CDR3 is TGTGCCAGCAGCCTCGCGACCGGGGAGGAGCTGTTTTTT.

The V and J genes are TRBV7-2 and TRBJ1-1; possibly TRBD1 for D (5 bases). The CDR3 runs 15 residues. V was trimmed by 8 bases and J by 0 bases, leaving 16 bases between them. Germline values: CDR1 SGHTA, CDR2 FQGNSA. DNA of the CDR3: TGTGCCAGCCAAACCGGGGGAATCATGAACACTGAAGCTTTCTTT. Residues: CASQTGGIMNTEAFF. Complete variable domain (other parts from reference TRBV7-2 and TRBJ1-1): GAGVSQSPSNKVTEKGKDVELRCDPISGHTALYWYRQSLGQGLEFLIYFQGNSAPDKSGLPSDRFSAERTGGSVSTLTIQRTQQEDSAVYLCASQTGGIMNTEAFFGQGTRLTVV.

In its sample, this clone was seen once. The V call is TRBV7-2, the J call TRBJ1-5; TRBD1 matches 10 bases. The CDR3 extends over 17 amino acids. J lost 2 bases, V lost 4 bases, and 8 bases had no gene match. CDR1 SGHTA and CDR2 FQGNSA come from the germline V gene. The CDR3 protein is CASSWTGTGDGNQPQHF. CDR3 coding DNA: TGTGCCAGCAGCTGGACCGGGACAGGGGACGGCAATCAGCCCCAGCATTTT.

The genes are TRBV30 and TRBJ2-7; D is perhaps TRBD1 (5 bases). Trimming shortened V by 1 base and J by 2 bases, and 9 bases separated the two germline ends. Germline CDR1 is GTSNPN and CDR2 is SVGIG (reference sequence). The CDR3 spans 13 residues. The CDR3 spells CAWSGGGTYEQYF. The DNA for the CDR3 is TGTGCCTGGAGTGGGGGCGGAACCTACGAGCAGTACTTC.

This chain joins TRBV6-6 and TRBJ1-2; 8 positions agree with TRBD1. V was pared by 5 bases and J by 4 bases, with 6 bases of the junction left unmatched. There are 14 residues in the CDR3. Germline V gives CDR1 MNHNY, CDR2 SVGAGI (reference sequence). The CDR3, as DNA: TGTGCCAGCAGTAAGGACAGGGAGGTCTATGGCTACACCTTC. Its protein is CASSKDREVYGYTF.

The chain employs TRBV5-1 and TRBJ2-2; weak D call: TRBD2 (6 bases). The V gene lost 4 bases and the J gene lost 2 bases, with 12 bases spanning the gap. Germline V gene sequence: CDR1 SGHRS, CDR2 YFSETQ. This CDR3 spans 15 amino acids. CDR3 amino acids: CASSKAGPNTGELFF. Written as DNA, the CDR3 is TGCGCCAGCAGCAAAGCGGGCCCCAACACCGGGGAGCTGTTTTTT.

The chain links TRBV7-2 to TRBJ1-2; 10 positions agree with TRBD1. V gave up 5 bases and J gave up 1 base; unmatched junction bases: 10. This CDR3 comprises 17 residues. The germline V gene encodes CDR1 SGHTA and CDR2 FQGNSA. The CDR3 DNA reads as TGTGCCAGCAGCACTCCCGGGGGACAGGGGATTAACTATGGCTACACCTTC. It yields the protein CASSTPGGQGINYGYTF. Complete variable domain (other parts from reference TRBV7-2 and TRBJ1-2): GAGVSQSPSNKVTEKGKDVELRCDPISGHTALYWYRQSLGQGLEFLIYFQGNSAPDKSGLPSDRFSAERTGGSVSTLTIQRTQQEDSAVYLCASSTPGGQGINYGYTFGSGTRLTVV.

In DNA form, the CDR3 reads TGTGCCAGCAGCTTATATGCAGGTCCGACCTACGAGCAGTACTTC. Amino acids: CASSLYAGPTYEQYF. This chain joins TRBV11-2 and TRBJ2-7; the D is unclear. CDR1 is SGHAT and CDR2 is FQNNGV in the germline V gene. V lost 2 bases, J lost 2 bases, and 13 bases lay in between. The CDR3 contains 15 residues.

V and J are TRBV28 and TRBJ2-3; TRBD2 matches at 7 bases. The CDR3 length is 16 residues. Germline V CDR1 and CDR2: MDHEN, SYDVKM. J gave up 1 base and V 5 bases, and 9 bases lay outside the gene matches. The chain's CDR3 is CASSELREMGTDTQYF. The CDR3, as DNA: TGTGCCAGCAGTGAACTGCGGGAGATGGGCACAGATACGCAGTATTTT.

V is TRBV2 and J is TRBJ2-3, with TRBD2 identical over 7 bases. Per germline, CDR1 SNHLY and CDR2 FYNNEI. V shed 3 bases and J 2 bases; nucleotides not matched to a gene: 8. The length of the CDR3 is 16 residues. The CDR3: CASSDRLAGATDTQYF. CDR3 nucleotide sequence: TGTGCCAGCAGTGATCGATTGGCGGGAGCCACAGATACGCAGTATTTT. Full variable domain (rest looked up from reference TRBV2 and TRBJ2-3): EPEVTQTPSHQVTQMGQEVILRCVPISNHLYFYWYRQILGQKVEFLVSFYNNEISEKSEIFDDQFSVERPDGSNFTLKIRSTKLEDSAMYFCASSDRLAGATDTQYFGPGTRLTVL.

CDR3 region: CASSSTLGHNYEQYF. In DNA form, the CDR3 reads TGTGCCAGTAGTTCGACCTTAGGACACAACTACGAGCAGTACTTC. The chain uses TRBV19 and TRBJ2-7, with D possibly TRBD1 on 5 matching bases. Between the trimmed V and J ends, which lost 5 bases and 3 bases, there was a span of 17 bases. The germline V gene has CDR1 LNHDA and CDR2 SQIVND (reference sequence). The CDR3 is 15 amino acids.

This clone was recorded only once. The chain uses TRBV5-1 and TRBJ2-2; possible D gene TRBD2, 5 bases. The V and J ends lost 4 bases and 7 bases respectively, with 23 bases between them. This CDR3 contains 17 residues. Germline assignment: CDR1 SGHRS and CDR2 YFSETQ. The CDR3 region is CASSPSPSSTAGGELFF. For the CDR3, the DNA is TGCGCCAGCAGCCCAAGTCCTTCATCCACGGCGGGCGGGGAGCTGTTTTTT.

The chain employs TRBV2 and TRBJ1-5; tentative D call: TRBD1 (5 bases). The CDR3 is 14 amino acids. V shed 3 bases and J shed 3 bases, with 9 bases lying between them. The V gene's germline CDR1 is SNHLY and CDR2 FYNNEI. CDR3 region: CASSEVGHNQPQHF. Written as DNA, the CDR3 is TGTGCCAGCAGTGAGGTGGGGCACAATCAGCCCCAGCATTTT.